Detailed here is one TCR beta chain. This sample is drawn from a study of blood T cell repertoires in COVID-19. Overall study context: From T cells, B-cell-depleted T cells, or PBMCs came the material, which was cDNA or gDNA.

Trimming removed 2 bases at V and 2 bases at J, with 7 bases between. The CDR3 extends over 13 amino acids. CDR1 is MNHEY and CDR2 is SVGAGI in the germline V gene. Under the authors' procedure: For nucleated cells, counts were estimated from reference gene primer amplification. Clones were read by immunoSEQ multiplex PCR, and TCRdb kept only the in-frame ones, dropping some. V and J calls and clone size are given by that table; D and trimming were obtained from the DNA. This repertoire shows about 150,000 clones, approximately 90% found once; its top ten account for around 4%. The specimen was peripheral blood. The rearrangement uses TRBV6-5 and TRBJ2-7; D not resolved. The receptor was isolated from a woman aged 60-75 years with active or convalescent COVID-19. CDR3 in DNA: TGTGCCAGCAGTTACGGGCCGGCCTACGAGCAGTACTTC. Translation gives CASSYGPAYEQYF.